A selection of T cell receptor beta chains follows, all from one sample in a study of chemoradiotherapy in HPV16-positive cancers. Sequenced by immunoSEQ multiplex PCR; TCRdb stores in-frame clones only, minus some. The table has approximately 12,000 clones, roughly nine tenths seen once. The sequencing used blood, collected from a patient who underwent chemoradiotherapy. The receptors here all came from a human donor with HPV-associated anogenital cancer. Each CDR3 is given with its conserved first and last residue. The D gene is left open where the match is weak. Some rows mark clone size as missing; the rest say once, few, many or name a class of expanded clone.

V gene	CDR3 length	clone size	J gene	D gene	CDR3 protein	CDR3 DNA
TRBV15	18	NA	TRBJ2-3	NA	CATSTLGLSGDTLDTQYF	TGTGCCACCAGCACTTTGGGGCTTAGCGGTGACACCTTAGATACGCAGTATTTT
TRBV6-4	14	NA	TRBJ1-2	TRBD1	CASRKQGAGYGYTF	TGTGCCAGCAGAAAACAGGGGGCTGGCTATGGCTACACCTTC
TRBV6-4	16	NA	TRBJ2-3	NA	CASSDSLSSATDTQYF	TGTGCCAGCAGTGACTCCCTCAGTAGCGCCACAGATACGCAGTATTTT
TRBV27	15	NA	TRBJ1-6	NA	CASSLGRAYNSPLHF	TGTGCCAGCAGTTTGGGCAGGGCTTATAATTCACCCCTCCACTTT
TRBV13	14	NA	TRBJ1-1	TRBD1	CASSPRDREREAFF	TGTGCCAGCAGCCCCCGGGACAGGGAGCGTGAAGCTTTCTTT
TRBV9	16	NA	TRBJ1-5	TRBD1	CASSPGGDRASQPQHF	TGTGCCAGCAGCCCCGGCGGGGACAGGGCTAGTCAGCCCCAGCATTTT
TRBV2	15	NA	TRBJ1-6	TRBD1	CASSDRDRFNSPLHF	TGTGCCAGCAGTGATCGGGACAGGTTTAATTCACCCCTCCACTTT
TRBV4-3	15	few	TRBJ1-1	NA	CASSRVGTLDTEAFF	TGCGCCAGCAGCCGGGTCGGGACACTGGACACTGAAGCTTTCTTT
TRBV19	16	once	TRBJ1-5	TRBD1	CASSEDRVVGNQPQHF	TGTGCCAGTAGTGAGGACAGGGTGGTGGGCAATCAGCCCCAGCATTTT
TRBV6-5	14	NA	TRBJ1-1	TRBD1	CASKKGQGRTEAFF	TGTGCCAGCAAAAAGGGACAGGGACGCACTGAAGCTTTCTTT
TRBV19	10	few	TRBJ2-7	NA	CASSQGEQYF	TGTGCCAGCTCCCAGGGCGAGCAGTACTTC
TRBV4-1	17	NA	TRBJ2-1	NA	CASSQGAGLGEKGEQFF	TGCGCCAGCAGCCAAGGGGCGGGGCTAGGGGAGAAAGGTGAGCAGTTCTTC
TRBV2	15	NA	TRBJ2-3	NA	CASKAGTDAPDTQYF	TGTGCCAGCAAAGCTGGGACGGACGCCCCAGATACGCAGTATTTT
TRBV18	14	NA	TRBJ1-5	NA	CASSPSRGNQPQHF	TGTGCCAGCTCACCAAGTCGAGGAAATCAGCCCCAGCATTTT
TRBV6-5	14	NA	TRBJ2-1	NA	CASSSRTVYNEQFF	TGTGCCAGCAGTTCGAGGACAGTCTACAATGAGCAGTTCTTC
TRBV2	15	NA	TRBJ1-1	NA	CASLLTDRKNTEAFF	TGTGCCAGCCTTTTAACGGACAGAAAGAACACTGAAGCTTTCTTT
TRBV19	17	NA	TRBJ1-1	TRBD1	CASSFPGQGATNTEAFF	TGTGCCAGTAGTTTCCCGGGACAGGGGGCAACGAACACTGAAGCTTTCTTT
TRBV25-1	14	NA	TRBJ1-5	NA	CASSDTRVAQPQHF	TGTGCCAGCAGTGATACGAGGGTAGCTCAGCCCCAGCATTTT
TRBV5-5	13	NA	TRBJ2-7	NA	CASSLTGSYEQYF	TGTGCCAGCAGCTTGACAGGGTCCTACGAGCAGTACTTC
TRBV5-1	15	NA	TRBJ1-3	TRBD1	CASSLQTGWGNTIYF	TGCGCCAGCAGCTTGCAGACAGGGTGGGGAAACACCATATATTTT
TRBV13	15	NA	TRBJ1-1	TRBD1	CASSLSGTGNTEAFF	TGTGCCAGCAGCCTCTCCGGGACAGGGAACACTGAAGCTTTCTTT
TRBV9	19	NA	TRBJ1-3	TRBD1	CASSSEGQGASLSGNTIYF	TGTGCCAGCAGCTCCGAGGGACAGGGGGCGTCCCTCTCTGGAAACACCATATATTTT
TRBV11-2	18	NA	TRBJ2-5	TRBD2	CASSLEVAVAGAGGTQYF	TGTGCCAGCAGCTTAGAGGTGGCGGTAGCGGGGGCCGGGGGGACCCAGTACTTC
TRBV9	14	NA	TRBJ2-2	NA	CASSVGQGIGELFF	TGTGCCAGCAGCGTAGGTCAGGGAATCGGGGAGCTGTTTTTT
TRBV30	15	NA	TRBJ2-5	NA	CAWSPLLGGPETQYF	TGTGCCTGGAGTCCTCTTTTGGGGGGCCCGGAGACCCAGTACTTC
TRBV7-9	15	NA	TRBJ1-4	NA	CASSLTRLDHEKLFF	TGTGCCAGCAGCTTAACCAGGCTGGATCATGAAAAACTGTTTTTT
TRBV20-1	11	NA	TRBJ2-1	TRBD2	CSAWEGYEQFF	TGCAGTGCATGGGAGGGGTATGAGCAGTTCTTC
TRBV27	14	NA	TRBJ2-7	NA	CASRLDGSSYEQYF	TGTGCCAGCAGATTAGACGGGAGCTCCTACGAGCAGTACTTC
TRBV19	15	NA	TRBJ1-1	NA	CASSTSGWGDTEAFF	TGTGCCAGTAGTACTTCAGGGTGGGGGGACACTGAAGCTTTCTTT
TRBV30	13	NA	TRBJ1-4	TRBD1	CAWSTGINEKLFF	TGTGCCTGGTCGACAGGGATTAATGAAAAACTGTTTTTT
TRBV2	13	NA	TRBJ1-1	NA	CASSGLRDTEAFF	TGTGCCAGCAGTGGCCTAAGGGACACTGAAGCTTTCTTT
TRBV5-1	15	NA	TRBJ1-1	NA	CASSLGRDGGTEAFF	TGCGCCAGCAGCTTGGGGAGGGACGGGGGCACTGAAGCTTTCTTT
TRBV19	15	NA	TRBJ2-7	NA	CASSETPHEGDEQYF	TGTGCCAGTAGTGAGACCCCCCACGAGGGCGACGAGCAGTACTTC
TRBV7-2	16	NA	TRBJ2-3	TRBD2	CASSIRGGRGTDTQYF	TGTGCCAGCAGCATTCGGGGGGGCCGAGGCACAGATACGCAGTATTTT
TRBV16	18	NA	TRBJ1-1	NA	CASSQGGTFRYSDTEAFF	TGTGCCAGCAGCCAAGGCGGGACTTTTCGGTATAGCGACACTGAAGCTTTCTTT
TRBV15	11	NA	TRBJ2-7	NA	CATRDSYEQYF	TGTGCCACCCGCGACTCCTACGAGCAGTACTTC
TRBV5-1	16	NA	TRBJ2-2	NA	CASSLEWGPGTGELFF	TGCGCCAGCAGCTTGGAGTGGGGCCCGGGCACCGGGGAGCTGTTTTTT
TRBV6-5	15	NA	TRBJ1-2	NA	CASSSLHRENYGYTF	TGTGCCAGCAGCTCCCTCCACCGGGAAAACTATGGCTACACCTTC
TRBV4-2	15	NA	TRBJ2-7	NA	CASSLTVAGVNEQYF	TGTGCCAGCAGCTTAACGGTCGCAGGGGTCAACGAGCAGTACTTC
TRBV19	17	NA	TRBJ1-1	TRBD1	CASSISYRGLMSTEAFF	TGTGCCAGTAGTATCTCATACAGGGGGCTGATGAGCACTGAAGCTTTCTTT
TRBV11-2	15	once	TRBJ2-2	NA	CASSLLPHNTGELFF	TGTGCCAGCAGCCTACTCCCCCATAACACCGGGGAGCTGTTTTTT
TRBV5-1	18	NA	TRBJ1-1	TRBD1	CASSSTSGTGWLGTEAFF	TGCGCCAGCAGCTCGACTAGCGGGACAGGGTGGTTAGGCACTGAAGCTTTCTTT
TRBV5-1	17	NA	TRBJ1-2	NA	CASSLVQGEPVEGGYTF	TGCGCCAGCAGCTTGGTACAGGGCGAACCTGTTGAAGGTGGCTACACCTTC
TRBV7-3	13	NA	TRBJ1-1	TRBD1	CASSFFDRGEAFF	TGTGCCAGCAGCTTCTTCGACAGGGGTGAAGCTTTCTTT
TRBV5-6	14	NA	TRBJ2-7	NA	CASSFGGKSYEQYF	TGTGCCAGCAGCTTCGGGGGAAAGTCCTACGAGCAGTACTTC
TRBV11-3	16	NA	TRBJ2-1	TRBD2	CASSPPSSGGYNEQFF	TGTGCCAGCAGCCCACCCTCGAGCGGGGGTTACAATGAGCAGTTCTTC
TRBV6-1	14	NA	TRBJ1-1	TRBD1	CASSEHTGGRRAFF	TGTGCCAGCAGTGAACACACAGGGGGGCGGAGAGCTTTCTTT
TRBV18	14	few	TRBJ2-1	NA	CASSPKQGINEQFF	TGTGCCAGCTCACCAAAACAGGGTATCAATGAGCAGTTCTTC
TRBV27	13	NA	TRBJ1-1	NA	CASSSGMGTEAFF	TGTGCCAGCAGCTCAGGAATGGGCACTGAAGCTTTCTTT
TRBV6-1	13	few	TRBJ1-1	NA	CASRQGGDAEAFF	TGTGCCAGCAGACAGGGAGGCGATGCTGAAGCTTTCTTT
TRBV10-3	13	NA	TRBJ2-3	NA	CAITGRSTDTQYF	TGTGCCATCACCGGCCGGAGCACAGATACGCAGTATTTT
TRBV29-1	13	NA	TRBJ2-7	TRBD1	CSVGDRGNYEQYF	TGCAGCGTTGGGGACAGGGGGAACTACGAGCAGTACTTC
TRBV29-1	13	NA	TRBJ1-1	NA	CSVDQGLDTEAFF	TGCAGCGTTGATCAGGGGTTGGACACTGAAGCTTTCTTT
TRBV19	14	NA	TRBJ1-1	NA	CATGRAGLDTEAFF	TGTGCCACCGGAAGGGCGGGACTCGACACTGAAGCTTTCTTT
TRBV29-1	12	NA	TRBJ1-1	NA	CSVELRGTEAFF	TGCAGCGTTGAACTAAGGGGGACTGAAGCTTTCTTT
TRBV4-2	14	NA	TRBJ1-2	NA	CASSQGVGTYGYTF	TGTGCCAGCAGCCAAGGCGTTGGGACCTATGGCTACACCTTC
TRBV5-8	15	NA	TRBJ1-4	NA	CASRLTEGFDEKLFF	TGTGCCAGCAGATTGACAGAGGGTTTTGATGAAAAACTGTTTTTT
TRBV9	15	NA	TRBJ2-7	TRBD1	CASSSSGTGIREQYF	TGTGCCAGCAGCTCCTCCGGGACAGGGATTAGGGAGCAGTACTTC
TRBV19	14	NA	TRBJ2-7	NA	CASSTQGISYEQYF	TGTGCCAGTAGCACCCAGGGGATCTCCTACGAGCAGTACTTC